The entry that follows covers one T cell receptor (beta chain) sequence. The antigen remains undetermined. With 2 bases clipped from V and 10 bases from J, the junction kept 6 bases outside the gene matches. The germline V gene has CDR1 WSHSY and CDR2 SAAADI. The CDR3 is made up of 13 amino acids. This record belongs to a study of CD8+CD57+ T cells in acquired aplastic anemia. Study at large: Isolated CD4+ and CD8+ cells, once sorted, yielded DNA averaging around 3.1 ug.

Whole-study findings and limits: For CD8+ Simpson's diversity, patients and controls showed no significant difference.

TCR beta VDJ and CDR3 profiles were obtained from a genomic DNA template. TCRdb ran MiXCR on the reads and lists one entry per CDR3 protein. The sample carries 350,000 to 450,000 distinct CDR3 sequences, roughly 68% recorded once. J is TRBJ1-1 and V is TRBV10-2; 8 bases are a match to TRBD1. This clonotype was sampled from a human donor in good health, serving as a control. Sequencing used sorted CD4+, CD8+, or CD8+CD57+ T cells (not recorded which) from PBMCs. The CDR3 coding sequence is TGCGCCAGCAGTGAGGGCAGGGGGCCCGGAGCTTTCTTT. Translated, it gives CASSEGRGPGAFF.